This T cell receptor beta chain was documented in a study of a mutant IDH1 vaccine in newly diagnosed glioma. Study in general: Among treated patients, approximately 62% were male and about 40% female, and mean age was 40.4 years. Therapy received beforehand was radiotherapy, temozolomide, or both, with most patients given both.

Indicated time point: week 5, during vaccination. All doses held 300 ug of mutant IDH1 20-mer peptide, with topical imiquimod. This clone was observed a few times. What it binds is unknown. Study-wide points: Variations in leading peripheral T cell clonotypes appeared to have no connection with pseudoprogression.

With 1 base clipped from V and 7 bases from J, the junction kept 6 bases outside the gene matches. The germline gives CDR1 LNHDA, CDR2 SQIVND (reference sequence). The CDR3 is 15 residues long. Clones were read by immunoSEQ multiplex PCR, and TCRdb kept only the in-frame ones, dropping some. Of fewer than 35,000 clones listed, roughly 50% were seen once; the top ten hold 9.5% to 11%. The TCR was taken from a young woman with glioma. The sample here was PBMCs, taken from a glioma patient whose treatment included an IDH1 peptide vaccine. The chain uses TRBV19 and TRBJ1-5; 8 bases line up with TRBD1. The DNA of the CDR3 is TGTGCCAGTAGTATAGGGACAGGGAGTTGGCAGCCCCAGCATTTT. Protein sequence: CASSIGTGSWQPQHF. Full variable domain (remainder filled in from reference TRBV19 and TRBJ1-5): DGGITQSPKYLFRKEGQNVTLSCEQNLNHDAMYWYRQDPGQGLRLIYYSQIVNDFQKGDIAEGYSVSREKKESFPLTVTSAQKNPTAFYLCASSIGTGSWQPQHFGDGTRLSIL.